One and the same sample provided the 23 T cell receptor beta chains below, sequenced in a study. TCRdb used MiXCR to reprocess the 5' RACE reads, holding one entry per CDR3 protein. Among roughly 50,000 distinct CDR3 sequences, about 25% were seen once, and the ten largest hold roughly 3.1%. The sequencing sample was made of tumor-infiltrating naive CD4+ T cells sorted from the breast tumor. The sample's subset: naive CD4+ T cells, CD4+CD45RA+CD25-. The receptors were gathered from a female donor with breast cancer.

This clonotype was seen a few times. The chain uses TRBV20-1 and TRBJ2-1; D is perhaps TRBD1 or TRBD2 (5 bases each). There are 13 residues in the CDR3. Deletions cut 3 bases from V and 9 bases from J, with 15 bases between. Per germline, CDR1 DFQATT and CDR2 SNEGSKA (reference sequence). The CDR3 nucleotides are TGCAGTGCTAGTGGGGGTCGAGACGCTGAGCAGTTCTTC. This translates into CSASGGRDAEQFF.

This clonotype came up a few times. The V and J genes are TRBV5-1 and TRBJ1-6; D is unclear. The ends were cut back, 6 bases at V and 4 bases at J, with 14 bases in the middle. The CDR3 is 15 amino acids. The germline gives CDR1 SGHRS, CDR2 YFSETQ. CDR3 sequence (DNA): TGCGCCAGCACCACAACCGGGAGTTATAATTCACCCCTCCACTTT. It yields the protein CASTTTGSYNSPLHF. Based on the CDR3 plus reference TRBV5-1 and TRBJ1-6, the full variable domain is KAGVTQTPRYLIKTRGQQVTLSCSPISGHRSVSWYQQTPGQGLQFLFEYFSETQRNKGNFPGRFSGRQFSNSRSEMNVSTLELGDSALYLCASTTTGSYNSPLHFGNGTRLTVT.

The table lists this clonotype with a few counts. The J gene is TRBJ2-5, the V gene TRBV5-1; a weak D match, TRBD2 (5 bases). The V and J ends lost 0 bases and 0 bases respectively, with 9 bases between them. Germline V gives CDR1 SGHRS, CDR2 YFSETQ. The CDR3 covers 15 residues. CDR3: CASSLAGFDQETQYF. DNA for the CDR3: TGCGCCAGCAGCTTGGCGGGATTCGACCAAGAGACCCAGTACTTC.

CDR3 in amino acids: CASSIRAGARETQYF. The CDR3 DNA follows: TGTGCCAGCAGCATACGAGCGGGAGCGCGGGAGACCCAGTACTTC. The genes are TRBV7-2 and TRBJ2-5, with 8 bases fitting TRBD2. Looked up from germline, CDR1 is SGHTA and CDR2 is FQGNSA. Losses at the gene ends were 5 bases for V and 5 bases for J; bases not matched to a gene: 10. The CDR3 contains 15 residues. Complete variable domain (other parts from reference TRBV7-2 and TRBJ2-5): GAGVSQSPSNKVTEKGKDVELRCDPISGHTALYWYRQSLGQGLEFLIYFQGNSAPDKSGLPSDRFSAERTGGSVSTLTIQRTQQEDSAVYLCASSIRAGARETQYFGPGTRLLVL.

CDR3 nucleotides: TGTGCCAGCAGCCAACCGGGCTGGGAGACCCAGTACTTC. It yields the protein CASSQPGWETQYF. This chain connects TRBV3-1 to TRBJ2-5; D is unresolved. The CDR3 sequence is 13 residues long. CDR1 LGHDT and CDR2 YNNKEL come from the germline V gene (reference sequence). Trimming shortened V by 2 bases and J by 5 bases, and 9 bases separated the two germline ends.

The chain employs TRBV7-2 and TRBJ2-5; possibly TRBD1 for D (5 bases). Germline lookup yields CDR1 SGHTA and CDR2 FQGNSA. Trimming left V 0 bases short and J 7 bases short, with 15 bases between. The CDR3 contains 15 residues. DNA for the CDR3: TGTGCCAGCAGCTTAGCGTGGCAGGGCCGGGTGACCCAGTACTTC. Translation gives CASSLAWQGRVTQYF. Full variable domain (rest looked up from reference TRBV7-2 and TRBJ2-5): GAGVSQSPSNKVTEKGKDVELRCDPISGHTALYWYRQSLGQGLEFLIYFQGNSAPDKSGLPSDRFSAERTGGSVSTLTIQRTQQEDSAVYLCASSLAWQGRVTQYFGPGTRLLVL.

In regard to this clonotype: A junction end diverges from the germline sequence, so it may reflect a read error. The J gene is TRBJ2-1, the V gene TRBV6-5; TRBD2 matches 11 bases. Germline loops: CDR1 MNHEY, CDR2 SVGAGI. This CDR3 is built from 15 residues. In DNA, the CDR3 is TGTGTCAGCAGTTCGGGGACTAGCGGCATTAATGAGCAGTTCTTC. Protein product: CVSSSGTSGINEQFF.

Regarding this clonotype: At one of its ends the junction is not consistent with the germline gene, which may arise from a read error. CDR3 region: CVSSYSSWGAGELFF. The CDR3 DNA is TGTGTCAGCAGTTACTCGAGTTGGGGGGCCGGGGAGCTGTTTTTT. This chain uses TRBV6-5 with TRBJ2-2, with a possible D match to TRBD2 (6 bases). This CDR3 region has 15 residues. Germline-derived CDR1 and CDR2 are MNHEY and SVGAGI.

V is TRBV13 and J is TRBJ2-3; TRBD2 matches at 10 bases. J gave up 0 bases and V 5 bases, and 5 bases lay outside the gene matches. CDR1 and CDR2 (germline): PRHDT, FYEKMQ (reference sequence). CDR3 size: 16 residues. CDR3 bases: TGTGCCAGCAGCCCCGGACTAGCGGTTAGCACAGATACGCAGTATTTT. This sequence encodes CASSPGLAVSTDTQYF.

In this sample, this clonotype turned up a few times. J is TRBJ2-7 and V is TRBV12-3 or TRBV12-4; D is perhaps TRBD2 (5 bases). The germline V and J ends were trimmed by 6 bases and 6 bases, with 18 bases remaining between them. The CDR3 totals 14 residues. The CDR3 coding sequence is TGTGCCAGCAGCTCCGGGATCACCGTCAGCGAGCAGTACTTC. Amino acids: CASSSGITVSEQYF.

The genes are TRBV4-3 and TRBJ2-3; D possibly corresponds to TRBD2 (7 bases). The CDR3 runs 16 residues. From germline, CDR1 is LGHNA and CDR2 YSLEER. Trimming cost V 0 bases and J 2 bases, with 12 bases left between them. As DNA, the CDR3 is TGCGCCAGCAGCCAAGACGAGGGGGGGCACACAGATACGCAGTATTTT. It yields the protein CASSQDEGGHTDTQYF.

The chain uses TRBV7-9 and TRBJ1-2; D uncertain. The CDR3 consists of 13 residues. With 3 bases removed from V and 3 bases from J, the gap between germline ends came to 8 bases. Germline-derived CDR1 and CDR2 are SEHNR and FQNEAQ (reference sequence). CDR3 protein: CASSLTEDYGYTF. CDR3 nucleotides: TGTGCCAGCAGCTTGACCGAGGACTATGGCTACACCTTC. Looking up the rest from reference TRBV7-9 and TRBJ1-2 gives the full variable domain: DTGVSQNPRHKITKRGQNVTFRCDPISEHNRLYWYRQTLGQGPEFLTYFQNEAQLEKSRLLSDRFSAERPKGSFSTLEIQRTEQGDSAMYLCASSLTEDYGYTFGSGTRLTVV.

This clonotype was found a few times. DNA for the CDR3: TGTGCCACCAGTGAGGGCGCCGACGAGACCCAGTACTTC. It translates to CATSEGADETQYF. This chain joins TRBV24-1 and TRBJ2-5; the D is unclear. The CDR3 runs 13 residues. Germline CDR1 reads KGHDR; CDR2 reads SFDVKD. Trimming cost V 4 bases and J 5 bases, with 10 bases left between them.

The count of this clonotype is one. The DNA of the CDR3 is TGCGCCAGCAGCCAAGATAGGCGGGACAGGGGGCGCGACACTGAAGCTTTCTTT. It is translated as CASSQDRRDRGRDTEAFF. The gene calls are TRBV4-1 and TRBJ1-1; the match to TRBD1 covers 12 bases. Germline CDR1 MGHRA, CDR2 YSYEKL. CDR3 length: 18 amino acids. Losses at the gene ends were 0 bases for V and 3 bases for J; bases not matched to a gene: 8.

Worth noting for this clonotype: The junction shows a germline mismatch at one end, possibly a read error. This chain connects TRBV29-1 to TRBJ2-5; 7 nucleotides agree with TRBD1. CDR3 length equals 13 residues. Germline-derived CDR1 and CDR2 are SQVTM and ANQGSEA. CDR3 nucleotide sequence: TGCAGCGTTGACACAGGGGCAAGGGAGACCCAGTGCTTC. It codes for CSVDTGARETQCF. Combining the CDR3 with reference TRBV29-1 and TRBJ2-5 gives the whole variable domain SAVISQKPSRDICQRGTSLTIQCQVDSQVTMMFWYRQQPGQSLTLIATANQGSEATYESGFVIDKFPISRPNLTFSTLTVSNMSPEDSSIYLCSVDTGARETQCFGPGTRLLVL.

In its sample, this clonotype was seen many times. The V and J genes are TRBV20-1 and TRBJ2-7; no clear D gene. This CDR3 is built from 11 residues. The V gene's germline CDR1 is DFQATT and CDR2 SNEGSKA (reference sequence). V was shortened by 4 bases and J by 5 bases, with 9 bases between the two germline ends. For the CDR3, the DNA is TGCAGTGCTAAACGAACGGACGAGCAGTACTTC. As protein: CSAKRTDEQYF.

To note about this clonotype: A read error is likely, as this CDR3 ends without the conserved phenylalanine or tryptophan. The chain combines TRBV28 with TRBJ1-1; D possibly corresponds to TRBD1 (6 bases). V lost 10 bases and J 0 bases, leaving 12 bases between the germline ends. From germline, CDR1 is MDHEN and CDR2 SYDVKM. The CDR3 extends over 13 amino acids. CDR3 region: CATRTAMNTEAFL. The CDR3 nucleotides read TGTGCCACCCGGACAGCTATGAACACTGAAGCTTTCTTG.

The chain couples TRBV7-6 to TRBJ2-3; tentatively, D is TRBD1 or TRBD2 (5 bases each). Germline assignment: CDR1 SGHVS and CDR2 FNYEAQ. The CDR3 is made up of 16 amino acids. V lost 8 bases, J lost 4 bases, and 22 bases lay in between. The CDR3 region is CASGPPRGAGSDTQYF. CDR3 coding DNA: TGTGCCAGCGGCCCACCCCGGGGCGCAGGGTCAGATACGCAGTATTTT.

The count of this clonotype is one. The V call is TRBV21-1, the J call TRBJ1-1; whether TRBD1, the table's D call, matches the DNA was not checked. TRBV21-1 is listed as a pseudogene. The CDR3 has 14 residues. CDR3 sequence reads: CASSDEQGGTEAFF. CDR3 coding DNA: TGTGCCAGCAGCGACGAACAGGGGGGAACTGAAGCTTTCTTT.

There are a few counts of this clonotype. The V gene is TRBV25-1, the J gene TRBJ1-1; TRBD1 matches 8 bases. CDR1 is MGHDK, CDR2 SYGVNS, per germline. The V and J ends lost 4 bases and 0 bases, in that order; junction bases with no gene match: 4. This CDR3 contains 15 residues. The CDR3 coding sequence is TGTGCCAGCAGTGGGACAGGGTTCATGAACACTGAAGCTTTCTTT. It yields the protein CASSGTGFMNTEAFF.

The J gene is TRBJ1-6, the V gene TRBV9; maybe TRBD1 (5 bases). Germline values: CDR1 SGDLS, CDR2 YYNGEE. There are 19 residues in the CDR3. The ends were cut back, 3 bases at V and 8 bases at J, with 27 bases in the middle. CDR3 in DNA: TGTGCCAGCAGCGCATCAGGAGACAGTCCCAATCCTACCGATTCACCCCTCCACTTT. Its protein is CASSASGDSPNPTDSPLHF. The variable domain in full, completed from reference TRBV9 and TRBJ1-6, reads DSGVTQTPKHLITATGQRVTLRCSPRSGDLSVYWYQQSLDQGLQFLIQYYNGEERAKGNILERFSAQQFPDLHSELNLSSLELGDSALYFCASSASGDSPNPTDSPLHFGNGTRLTVT.

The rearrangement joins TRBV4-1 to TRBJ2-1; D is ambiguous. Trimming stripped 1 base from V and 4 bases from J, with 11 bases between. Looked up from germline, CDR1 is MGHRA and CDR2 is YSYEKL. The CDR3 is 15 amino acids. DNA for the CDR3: TGCGCCAGCAGCCAAGCTGGTAGGGAATACAATGAGCAGTTCTTC. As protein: CASSQAGREYNEQFF.

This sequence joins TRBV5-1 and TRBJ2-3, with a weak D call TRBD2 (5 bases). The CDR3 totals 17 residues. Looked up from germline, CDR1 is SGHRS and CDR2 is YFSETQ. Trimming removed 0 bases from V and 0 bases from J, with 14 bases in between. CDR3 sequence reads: CASSLGARSVSTDTQYF. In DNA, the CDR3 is TGCGCCAGCAGCTTGGGGGCCCGTAGCGTCAGCACAGATACGCAGTATTTT.